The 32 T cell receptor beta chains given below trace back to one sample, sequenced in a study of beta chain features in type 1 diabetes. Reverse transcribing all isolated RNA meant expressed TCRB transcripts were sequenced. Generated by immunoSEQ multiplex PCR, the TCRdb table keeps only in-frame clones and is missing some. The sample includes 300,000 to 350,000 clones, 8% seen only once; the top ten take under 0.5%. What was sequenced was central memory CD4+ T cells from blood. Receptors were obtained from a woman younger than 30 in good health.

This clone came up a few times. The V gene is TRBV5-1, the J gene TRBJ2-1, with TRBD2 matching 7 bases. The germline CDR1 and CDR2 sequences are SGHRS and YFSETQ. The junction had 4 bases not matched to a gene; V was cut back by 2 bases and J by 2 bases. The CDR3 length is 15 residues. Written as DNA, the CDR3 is TGCGCCAGCAGCTTCCGGAGCGGGACCTACAATGAGCAGTTCTTC. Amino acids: CASSFRSGTYNEQFF.

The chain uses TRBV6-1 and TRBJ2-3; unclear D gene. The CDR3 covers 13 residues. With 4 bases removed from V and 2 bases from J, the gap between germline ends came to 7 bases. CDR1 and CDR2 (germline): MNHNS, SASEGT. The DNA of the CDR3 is TGTGCCAGCAGTGTACAGACCACAGATACGCAGTATTTT. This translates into CASSVQTTDTQYF.

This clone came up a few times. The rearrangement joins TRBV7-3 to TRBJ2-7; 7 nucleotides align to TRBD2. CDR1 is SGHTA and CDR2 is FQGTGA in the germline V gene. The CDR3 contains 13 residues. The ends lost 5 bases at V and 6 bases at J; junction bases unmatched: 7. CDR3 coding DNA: TGTGCCAGCAGCCCCGACGGGAGGTTCGAGCAGTACTTC. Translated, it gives CASSPDGRFEQYF. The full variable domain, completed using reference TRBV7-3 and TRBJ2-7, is GAGVSQTPSNKVTEKGKYVELRCDPISGHTALYWYRQSLGQGPEFLIYFQGTGAADDSGLPNDRFFAVRPEGSVSTLKIQRTERGDSAVYLCASSPDGRFEQYFGPGTRLTVT.

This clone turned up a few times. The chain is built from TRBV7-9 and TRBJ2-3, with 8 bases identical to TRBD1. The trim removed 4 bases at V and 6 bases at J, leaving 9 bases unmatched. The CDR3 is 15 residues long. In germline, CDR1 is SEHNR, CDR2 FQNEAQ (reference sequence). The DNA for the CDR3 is TGTGCCAGCAGCTCCAGGGGGCGCGAGTACGATACGCAGTATTTT. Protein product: CASSSRGREYDTQYF.

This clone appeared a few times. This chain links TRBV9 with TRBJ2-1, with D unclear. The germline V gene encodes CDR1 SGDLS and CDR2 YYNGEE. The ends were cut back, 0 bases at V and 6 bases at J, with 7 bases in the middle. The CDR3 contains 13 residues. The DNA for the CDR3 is TGTGCCAGCAGCGTAGATGATAGCAATGAGCAGTTCTTC. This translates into CASSVDDSNEQFF.

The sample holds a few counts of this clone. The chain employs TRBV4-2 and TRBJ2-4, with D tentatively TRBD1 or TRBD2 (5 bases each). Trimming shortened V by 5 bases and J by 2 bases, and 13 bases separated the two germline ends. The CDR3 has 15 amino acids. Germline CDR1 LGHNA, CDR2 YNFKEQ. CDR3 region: CASSGREGTKNIQYF. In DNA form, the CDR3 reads TGTGCCAGCAGCGGGAGAGAGGGGACCAAAAACATTCAGTACTTC.

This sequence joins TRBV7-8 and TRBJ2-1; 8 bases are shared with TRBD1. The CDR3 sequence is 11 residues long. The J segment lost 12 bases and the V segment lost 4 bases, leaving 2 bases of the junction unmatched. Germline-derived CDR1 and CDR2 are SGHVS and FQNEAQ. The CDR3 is CASSSGQGQFF. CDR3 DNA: TGTGCCAGCAGCTCCGGACAGGGGCAGTTCTTC.

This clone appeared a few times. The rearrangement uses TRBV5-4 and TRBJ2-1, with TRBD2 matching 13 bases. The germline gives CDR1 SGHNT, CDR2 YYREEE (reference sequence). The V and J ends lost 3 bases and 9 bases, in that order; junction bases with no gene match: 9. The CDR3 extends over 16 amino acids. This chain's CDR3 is CASSSQGLAGSGEQFF. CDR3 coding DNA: TGTGCCAGCAGCTCTCAGGGACTAGCGGGATCAGGTGAGCAGTTCTTC.

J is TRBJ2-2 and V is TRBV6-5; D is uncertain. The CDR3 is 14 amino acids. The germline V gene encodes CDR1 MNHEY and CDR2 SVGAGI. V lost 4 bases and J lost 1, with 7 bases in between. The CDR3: CASSFTWNTGELFF. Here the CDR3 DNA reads TGTGCCAGCAGTTTTACATGGAACACCGGGGAGCTGTTTTTT.

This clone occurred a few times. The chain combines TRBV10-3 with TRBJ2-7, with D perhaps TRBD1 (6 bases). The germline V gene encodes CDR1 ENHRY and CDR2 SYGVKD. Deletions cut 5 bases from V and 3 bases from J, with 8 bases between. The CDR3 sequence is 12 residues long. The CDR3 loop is CAISRDNYEQYF. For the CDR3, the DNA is TGTGCCATCAGTAGGGACAACTACGAGCAGTACTTC.

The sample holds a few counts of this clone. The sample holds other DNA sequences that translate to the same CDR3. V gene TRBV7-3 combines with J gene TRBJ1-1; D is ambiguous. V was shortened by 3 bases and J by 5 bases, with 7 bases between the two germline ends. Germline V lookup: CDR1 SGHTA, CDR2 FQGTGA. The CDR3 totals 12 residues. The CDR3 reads CASSFGRTEAFF. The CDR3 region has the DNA TGTGCCAGCAGCTTTGGCAGAACTGAAGCTTTCTTT.

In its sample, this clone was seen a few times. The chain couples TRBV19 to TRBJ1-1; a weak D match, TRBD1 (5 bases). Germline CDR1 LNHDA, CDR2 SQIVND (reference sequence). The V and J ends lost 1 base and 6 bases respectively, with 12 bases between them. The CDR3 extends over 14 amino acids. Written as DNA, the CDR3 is TGTGCCAGTAGTATAGGGGTCGCGGGGGCTGAAGCTTTCTTT. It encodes CASSIGVAGAEAFF.

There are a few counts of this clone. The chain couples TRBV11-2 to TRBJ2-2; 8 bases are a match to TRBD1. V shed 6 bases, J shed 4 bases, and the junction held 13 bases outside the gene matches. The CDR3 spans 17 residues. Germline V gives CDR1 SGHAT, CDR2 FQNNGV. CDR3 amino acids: CASRPTPSGGGTGELFF. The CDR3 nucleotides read TGTGCCAGCAGACCCACTCCGTCAGGGGGCGGCACCGGGGAGCTGTTTTTT.

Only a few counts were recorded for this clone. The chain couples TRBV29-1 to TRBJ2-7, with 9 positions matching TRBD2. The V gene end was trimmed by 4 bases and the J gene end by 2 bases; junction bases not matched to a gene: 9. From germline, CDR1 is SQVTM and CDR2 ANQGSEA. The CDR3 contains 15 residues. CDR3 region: CSVVSAGGRTYEQYF. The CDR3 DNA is TGCAGCGTTGTGAGTGCGGGAGGGAGAACCTACGAGCAGTACTTC.

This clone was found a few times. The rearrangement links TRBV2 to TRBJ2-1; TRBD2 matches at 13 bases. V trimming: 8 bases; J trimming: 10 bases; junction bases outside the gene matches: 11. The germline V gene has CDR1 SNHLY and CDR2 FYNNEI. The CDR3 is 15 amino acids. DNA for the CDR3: TGTGCCAGCTCCCGAACTAGCGGGAGGGCCGAGGAGCAGTTCTTC. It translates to CASSRTSGRAEEQFF.

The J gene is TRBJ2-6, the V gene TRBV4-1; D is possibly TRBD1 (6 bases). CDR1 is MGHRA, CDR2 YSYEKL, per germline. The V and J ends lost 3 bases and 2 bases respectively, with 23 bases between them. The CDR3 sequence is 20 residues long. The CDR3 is CASSQRLVRTGTTGANVLTF. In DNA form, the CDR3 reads TGCGCCAGCAGCCAGCGTCTAGTCCGCACCGGGACAACTGGGGCCAACGTCCTGACTTTC.

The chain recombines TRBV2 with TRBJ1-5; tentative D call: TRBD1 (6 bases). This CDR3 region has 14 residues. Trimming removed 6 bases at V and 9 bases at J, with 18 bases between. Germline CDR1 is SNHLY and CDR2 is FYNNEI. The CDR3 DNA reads TGTGCCAGCAGCGCAACAGGGATCTTTTGGCCCCAGCATTTT. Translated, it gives CASSATGIFWPQHF.

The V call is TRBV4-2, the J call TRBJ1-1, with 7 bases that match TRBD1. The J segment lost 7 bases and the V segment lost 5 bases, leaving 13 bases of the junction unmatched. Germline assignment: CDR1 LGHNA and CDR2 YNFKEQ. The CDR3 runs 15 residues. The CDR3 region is CASSTQRQGAGEAFF. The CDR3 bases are TGTGCCAGCAGCACTCAAAGACAGGGAGCGGGTGAAGCTTTCTTT.

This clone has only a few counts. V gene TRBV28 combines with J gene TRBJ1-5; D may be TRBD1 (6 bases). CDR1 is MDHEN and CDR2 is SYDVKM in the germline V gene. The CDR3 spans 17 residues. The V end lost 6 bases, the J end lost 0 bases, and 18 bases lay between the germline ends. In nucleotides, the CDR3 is TGTGCCAGCAGCTCATTAGAACGGACAGATAGCAATCAGCCCCAGCATTTT. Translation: CASSSLERTDSNQPQHF.

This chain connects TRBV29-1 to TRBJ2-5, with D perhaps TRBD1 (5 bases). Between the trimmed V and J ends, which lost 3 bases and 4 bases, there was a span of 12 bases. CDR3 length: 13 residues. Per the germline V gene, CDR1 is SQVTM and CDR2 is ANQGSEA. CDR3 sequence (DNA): TGCAGCGTTGAGGGGCACCGCGGAGAGACCCAGTACTTC. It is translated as CSVEGHRGETQYF.

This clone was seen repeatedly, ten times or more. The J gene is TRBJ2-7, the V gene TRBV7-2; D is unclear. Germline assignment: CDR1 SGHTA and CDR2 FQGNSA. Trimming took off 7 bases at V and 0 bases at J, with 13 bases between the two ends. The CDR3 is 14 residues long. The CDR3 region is CASTHYQGSYEQYF. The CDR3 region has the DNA TGTGCCAGCACTCATTACCAAGGCTCCTACGAGCAGTACTTC.

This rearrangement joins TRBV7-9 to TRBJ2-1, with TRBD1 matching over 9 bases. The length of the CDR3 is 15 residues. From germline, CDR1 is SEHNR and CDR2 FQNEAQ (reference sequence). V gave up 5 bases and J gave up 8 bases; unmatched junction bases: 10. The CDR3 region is CASSTTGGAVDEQFF. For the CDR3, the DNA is TGTGCCAGCAGCACAACAGGGGGCGCGGTGGATGAGCAGTTCTTC.

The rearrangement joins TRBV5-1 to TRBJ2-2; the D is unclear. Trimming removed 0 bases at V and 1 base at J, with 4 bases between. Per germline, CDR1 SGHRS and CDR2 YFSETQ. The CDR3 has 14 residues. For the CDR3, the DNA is TGCGCCAGCAGCTTGGGGGTGAACACCGGGGAGCTGTTTTTT. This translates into CASSLGVNTGELFF.

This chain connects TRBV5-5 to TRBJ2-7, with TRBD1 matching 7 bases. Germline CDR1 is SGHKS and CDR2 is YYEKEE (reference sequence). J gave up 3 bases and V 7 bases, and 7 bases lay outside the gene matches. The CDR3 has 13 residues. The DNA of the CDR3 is TGTGCCAGCCAGCAGGGGGTAGGCTACGAGCAGTACTTC. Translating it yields CASQQGVGYEQYF.

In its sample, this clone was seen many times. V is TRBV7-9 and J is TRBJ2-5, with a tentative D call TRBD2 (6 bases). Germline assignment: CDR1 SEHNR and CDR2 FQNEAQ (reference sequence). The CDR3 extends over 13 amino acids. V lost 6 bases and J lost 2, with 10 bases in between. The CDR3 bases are TGTGCCAGCAGTCCCGGGACTCAAGAGACCCAGTACTTC. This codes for CASSPGTQETQYF. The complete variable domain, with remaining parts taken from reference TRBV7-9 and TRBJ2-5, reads DTGVSQNPRHKITKRGQNVTFRCDPISEHNRLYWYRQTLGQGPEFLTYFQNEAQLEKSRLLSDRFSAERPKGSFSTLEIQRTEQGDSAMYLCASSPGTQETQYFGPGTRLLVL.

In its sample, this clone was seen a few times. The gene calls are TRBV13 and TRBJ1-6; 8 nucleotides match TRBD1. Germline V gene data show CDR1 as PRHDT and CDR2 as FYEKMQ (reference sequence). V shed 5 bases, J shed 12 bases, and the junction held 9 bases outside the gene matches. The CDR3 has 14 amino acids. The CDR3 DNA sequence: TGTGCCAGCAGCCCGCGGACAGGGCTACGACCCCTCCACTTT. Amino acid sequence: CASSPRTGLRPLHF.

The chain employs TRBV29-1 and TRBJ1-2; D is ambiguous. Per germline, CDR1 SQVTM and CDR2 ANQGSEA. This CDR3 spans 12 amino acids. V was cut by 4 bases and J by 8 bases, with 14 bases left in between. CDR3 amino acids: CSVGQAPEGYTF. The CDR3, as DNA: TGCAGCGTTGGTCAGGCCCCGGAGGGCTACACCTTC.

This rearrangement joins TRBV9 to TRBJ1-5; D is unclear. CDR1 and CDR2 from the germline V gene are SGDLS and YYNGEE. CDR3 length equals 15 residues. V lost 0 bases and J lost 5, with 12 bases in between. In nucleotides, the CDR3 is TGTGCCAGCAGCGTAGGCCGGGGAAGGGATCAGCCCCAGCATTTT. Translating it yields CASSVGRGRDQPQHF.

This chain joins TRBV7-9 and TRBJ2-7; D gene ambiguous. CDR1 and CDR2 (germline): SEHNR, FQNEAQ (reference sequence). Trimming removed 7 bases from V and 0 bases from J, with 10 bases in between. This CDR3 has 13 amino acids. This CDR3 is CASNSLTSYEQYF. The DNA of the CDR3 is TGTGCCAGCAACTCCCTCACCTCCTACGAGCAGTACTTC.

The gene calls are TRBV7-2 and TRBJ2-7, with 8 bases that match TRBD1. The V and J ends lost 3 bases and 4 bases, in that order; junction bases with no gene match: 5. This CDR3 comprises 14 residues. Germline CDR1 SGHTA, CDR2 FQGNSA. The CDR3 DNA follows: TGTGCCAGCAGCTTCCAGGGACAGGATTACGAGCAGTACTTC. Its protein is CASSFQGQDYEQYF.

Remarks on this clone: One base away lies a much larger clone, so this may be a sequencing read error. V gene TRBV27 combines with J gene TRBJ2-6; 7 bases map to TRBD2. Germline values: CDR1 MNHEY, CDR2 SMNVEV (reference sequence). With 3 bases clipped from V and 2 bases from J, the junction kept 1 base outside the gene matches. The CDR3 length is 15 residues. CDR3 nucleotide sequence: TGTGCCAGCAGTTTGGGGGGGACTGGGGCCAACGTCCTGACTTTC. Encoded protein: CASSLGGTGANVLTF.

DNA for the CDR3: TGTGCCAGCAGTTCCGGTTGGGGCGGGAGGGCCTACGAGCAGTACTTC. It translates to CASSSGWGGRAYEQYF. The chain recombines TRBV28 with TRBJ2-7; 9 positions match TRBD2. Germline CDR1 and CDR2: MDHEN and SYDVKM. The length of the CDR3 is 16 residues. Trimming at V came to 4 bases and at J to 2 bases, leaving 9 bases not matched to a gene.